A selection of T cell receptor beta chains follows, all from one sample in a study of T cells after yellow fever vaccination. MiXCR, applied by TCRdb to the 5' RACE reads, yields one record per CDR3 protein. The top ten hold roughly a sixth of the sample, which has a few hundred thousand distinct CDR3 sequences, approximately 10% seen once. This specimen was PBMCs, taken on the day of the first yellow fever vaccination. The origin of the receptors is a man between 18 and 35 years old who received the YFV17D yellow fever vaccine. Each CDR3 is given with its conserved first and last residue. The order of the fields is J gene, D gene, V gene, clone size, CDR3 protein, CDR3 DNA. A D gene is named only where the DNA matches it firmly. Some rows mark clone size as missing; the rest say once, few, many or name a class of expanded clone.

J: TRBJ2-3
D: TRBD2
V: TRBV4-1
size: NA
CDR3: CASSQSPSGGDTDTQYF
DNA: TGCGCCAGCAGCCAAAGTCCTAGCGGGGGCGACACAGATACGCAGTATTTT

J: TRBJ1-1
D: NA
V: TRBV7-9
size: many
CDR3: CATSTRQNTEAFF
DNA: TGTGCCACCTCCACCCGCCAGAACACTGAAGCTTTCTTT

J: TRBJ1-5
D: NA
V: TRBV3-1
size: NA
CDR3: CASSQDTQPNQPQHF
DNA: TGTGCCAGCAGCCAGGACACCCAACCCAATCAGCCCCAGCATTTT

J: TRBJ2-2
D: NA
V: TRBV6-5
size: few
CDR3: CASSSWGSVNTGELFF
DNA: TGTGCCAGCAGTTCTTGGGGGTCGGTAAACACCGGGGAGCTGTTTTTT

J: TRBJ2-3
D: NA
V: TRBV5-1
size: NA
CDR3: CASSLSKRITDTQYF
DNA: TGCGCCAGCAGCTTGAGTAAGAGAATTACAGATACGCAGTATTTT

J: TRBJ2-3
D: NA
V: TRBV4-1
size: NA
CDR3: CASSQDDGGWDTQYF
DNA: TGCGCCAGCAGCCAAGACGACGGCGGGTGGGATACGCAGTATTTT

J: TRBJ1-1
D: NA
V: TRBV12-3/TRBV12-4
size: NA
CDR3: CASSPLQAGGTEAFF
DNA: TGTGCCAGCAGTCCCCTCCAGGCCGGCGGCACTGAAGCTTTCTTT

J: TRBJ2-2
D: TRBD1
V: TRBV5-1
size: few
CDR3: CASSLVQGDTGELFF
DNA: TGCGCCAGCAGCTTGGTACAGGGGGACACCGGGGAGCTGTTTTTT

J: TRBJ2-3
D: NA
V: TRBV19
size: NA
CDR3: CATSGRTDTQYF
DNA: TGTGCCACCTCGGGGCGCACAGATACGCAGTATTTT

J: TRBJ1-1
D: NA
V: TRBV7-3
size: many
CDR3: CASSSDRNTEAFF
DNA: TGTGCCAGCAGCTCCGACAGGAACACTGAAGCTTTCTTT

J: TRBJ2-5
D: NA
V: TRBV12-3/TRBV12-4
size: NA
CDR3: CASSPLGPEGETQYF
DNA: TGTGCCAGCAGCCCCCTGGGACCGGAGGGAGAGACCCAGTACTTC

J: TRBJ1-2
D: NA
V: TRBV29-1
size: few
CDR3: CSVKGFNYGYTF
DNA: TGCAGCGTTAAGGGGTTTAACTATGGCTACACCTTC

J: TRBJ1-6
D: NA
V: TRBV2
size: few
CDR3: CASSVTSLLNNSPLHF
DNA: TGTGCCAGCAGTGTTACATCCCTGCTTAATAATTCACCCCTCCACTTT

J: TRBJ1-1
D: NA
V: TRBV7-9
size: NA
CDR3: CASSSQGSQTEAFF
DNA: TGTGCCAGCAGCTCCCAGGGGTCGCAAACTGAAGCTTTCTTT

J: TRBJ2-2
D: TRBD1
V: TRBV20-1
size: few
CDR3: CSANRDSSTGELFF
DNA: TGCAGTGCTAACCGGGACAGCTCTACCGGGGAGCTGTTTTTT

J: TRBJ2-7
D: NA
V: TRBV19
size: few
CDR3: CASSTTGSPRAYEQYF
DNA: TGTGCCAGTAGTACGACCGGATCCCCGCGGGCCTACGAGCAGTACTTC

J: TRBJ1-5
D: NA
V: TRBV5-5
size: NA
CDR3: CASSVDSPTRHQPQHF
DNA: TGTGCCAGCAGCGTGGACAGTCCGACAAGGCATCAGCCCCAGCATTTT

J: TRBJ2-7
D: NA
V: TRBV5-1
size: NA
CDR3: CASSPGTAGEQYF
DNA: TGCGCCAGCAGCCCCGGGACTGCCGGCGAGCAGTACTTC

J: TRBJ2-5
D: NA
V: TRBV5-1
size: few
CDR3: CASKGQETQYF
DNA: TGCGCCAGCAAAGGGCAGGAGACCCAGTACTTC

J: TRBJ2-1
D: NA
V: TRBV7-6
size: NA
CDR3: CASSLRGAVYNEQFF
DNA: TGTGCCAGCAGCTTAAGAGGGGCTGTATACAATGAGCAGTTCTTC

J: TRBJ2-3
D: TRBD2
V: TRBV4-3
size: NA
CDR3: CASSQGTSGATDTQYF
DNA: TGCGCCAGCAGCCAGGGGACTAGCGGGGCGACAGATACGCAGTATTTT